This TCR beta chain was retrieved from a study of T cells after yellow fever vaccination. From the 5' RACE reads, TCRdb called clonotypes with MiXCR, one entry per CDR3 protein. The sample gives 450,000 to 550,000 distinct CDR3 sequences, 20% to 25% of which show up once; about a sixth is in the top ten. This CDR3 spans 13 amino acids. Trimming took 6 bases from V and 6 from J, leaving 15 bases between them. Germline CDR1 reads MNHNS; CDR2 reads SASEGT. This material consisted of PBMCs, taken roughly 20 days after the first yellow fever vaccination. This chain links TRBV6-1 with TRBJ2-7; either TRBD1 or TRBD2 may supply D (5 bases each). The clonotype originates from a man in his late teens or twenties who received the YFV17D yellow fever vaccine. The CDR3 sequence: CASRGTDQGEQYF. The CDR3 DNA reads as TGTGCCAGCAGGGGGACGGACCAAGGCGAGCAGTACTTC.